The entry that follows covers one TCR beta chain sequence. A clone one base away is much larger, so this may be a read error. V dropped 0 bases and J dropped 10; count of bases not matched to a gene: 10. The germline CDR1 and CDR2 sequences are SGDLS and YYNGEE. The CDR3 is 15 residues long. Arm-PCR of CDR3 regions and iRepertoire HTBI primers were the basis on which TCR beta libraries were built. TCRdb re-analysed the multiplex PCR reads in MiXCR, keeping a single row per CDR3 protein. The table records 500,000 or so distinct CDR3 sequences, 14% of them present only once. This record comes from a study of regulatory T cells in long-lasting Graves disease. Time point described: newly diagnosed GD, antithyroid drugs for less than 3 months. The TCR library was made from RNA that had been extracted from PBMCs in TRIzol. The sample was also linked to a second study, of T cells in Graves' hyperthyroidism and ophthalmopathy.

This specimen was peripheral blood mononuclear cells (PBMCs), taken at new diagnosis, from a patient treated with antithyroid drugs. This chain connects TRBV9 to TRBJ2-1; 7 nucleotides agree with TRBD2. This receptor was identified in a woman in her forties or fifties with Graves disease. CDR3 sequence (DNA): TGTGCCAGCAGCGTAGCTCCTAGCGGCTCCTACGAGCAGTTCTTC. Its protein product is CASSVAPSGSYEQFF. Complete variable domain (other parts from reference TRBV9 and TRBJ2-1): DSGVTQTPKHLITATGQRVTLRCSPRSGDLSVYWYQQSLDQGLQFLIQYYNGEERAKGNILERFSAQQFPDLHSELNLSSLELGDSALYFCASSVAPSGSYEQFFGPGTRLTVL.